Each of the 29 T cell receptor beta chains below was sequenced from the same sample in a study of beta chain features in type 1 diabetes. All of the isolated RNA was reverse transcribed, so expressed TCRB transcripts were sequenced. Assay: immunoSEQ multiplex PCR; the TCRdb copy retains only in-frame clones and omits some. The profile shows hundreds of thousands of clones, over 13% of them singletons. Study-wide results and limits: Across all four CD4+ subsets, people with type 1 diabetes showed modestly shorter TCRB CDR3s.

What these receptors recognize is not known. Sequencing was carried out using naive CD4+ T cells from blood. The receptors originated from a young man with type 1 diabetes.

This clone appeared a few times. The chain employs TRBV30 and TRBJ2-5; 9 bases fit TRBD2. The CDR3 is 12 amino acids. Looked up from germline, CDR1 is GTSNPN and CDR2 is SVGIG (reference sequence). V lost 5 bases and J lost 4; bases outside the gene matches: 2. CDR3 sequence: CAWEAGGETQYF. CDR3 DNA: TGTGCCTGGGAAGCGGGAGGAGAGACCCAGTACTTC.

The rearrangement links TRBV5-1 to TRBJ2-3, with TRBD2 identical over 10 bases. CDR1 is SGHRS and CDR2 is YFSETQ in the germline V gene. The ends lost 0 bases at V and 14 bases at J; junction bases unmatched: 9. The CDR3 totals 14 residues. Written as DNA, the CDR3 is TGCGCCAGCAGCTTGGCCGAAACTAGCGGGGACAGGTATTTT. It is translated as CASSLAETSGDRYF.

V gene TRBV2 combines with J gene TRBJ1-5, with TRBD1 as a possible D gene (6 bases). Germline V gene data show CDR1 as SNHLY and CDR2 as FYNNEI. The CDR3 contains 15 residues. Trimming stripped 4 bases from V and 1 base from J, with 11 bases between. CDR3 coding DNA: TGTGCCAGCAGTGGACGCACAGGGAGCAATCAGCCCCAGCATTTT. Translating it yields CASSGRTGSNQPQHF.

CDR3 region: CASSRLAGTDTQYF. The CDR3 coding sequence is TGTGCCAGCAGTCGGCTAGCGGGCACAGATACGCAGTATTTT. The V gene is TRBV2, the J gene TRBJ2-3, with 7 positions matching TRBD2. The CDR3 sequence is 14 residues long. V lost 5 bases, J lost 1 base, and 3 bases stayed unmatched. CDR1 and CDR2 (germline): SNHLY, FYNNEI.

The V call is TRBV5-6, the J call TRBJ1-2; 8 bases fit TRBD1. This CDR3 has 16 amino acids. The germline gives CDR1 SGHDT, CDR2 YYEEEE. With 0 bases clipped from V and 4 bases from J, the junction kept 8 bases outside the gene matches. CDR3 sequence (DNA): TGTGCCAGCAGCTTGGCTGGACAGGGACCTATCTATGGCTACACCTTC. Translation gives CASSLAGQGPIYGYTF.

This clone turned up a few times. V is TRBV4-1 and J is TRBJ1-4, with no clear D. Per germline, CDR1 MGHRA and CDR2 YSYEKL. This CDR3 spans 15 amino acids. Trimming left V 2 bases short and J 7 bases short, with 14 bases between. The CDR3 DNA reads TGCGCCAGCAGCCAACGGGCTGGGGTCGGTGAAAAACTGTTTTTT. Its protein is CASSQRAGVGEKLFF.

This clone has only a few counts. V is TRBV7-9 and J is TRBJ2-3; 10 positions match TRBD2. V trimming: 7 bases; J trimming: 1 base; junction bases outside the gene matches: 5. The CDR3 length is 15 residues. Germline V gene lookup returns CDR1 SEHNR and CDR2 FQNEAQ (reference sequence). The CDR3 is CASTTGTSGTDTQYF. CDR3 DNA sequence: TGTGCCAGCACCACCGGGACTAGCGGCACAGATACGCAGTATTTT.

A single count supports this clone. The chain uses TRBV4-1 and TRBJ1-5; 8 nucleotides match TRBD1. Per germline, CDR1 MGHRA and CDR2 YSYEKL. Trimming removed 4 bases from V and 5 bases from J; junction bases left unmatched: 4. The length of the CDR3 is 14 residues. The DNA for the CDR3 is TGCGCCAGCAGCCGGGACAGGTCTGATCAGCCCCAGCATTTT. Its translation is CASSRDRSDQPQHF.

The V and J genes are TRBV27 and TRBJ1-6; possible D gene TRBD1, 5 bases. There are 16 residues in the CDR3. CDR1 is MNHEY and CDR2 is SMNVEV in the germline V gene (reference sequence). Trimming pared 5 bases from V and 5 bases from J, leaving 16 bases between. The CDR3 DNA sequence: TGTGCCAGCAGTCAGATGGGGGGGTGGCATAATTCACCCCTCCACTTT. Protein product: CASSQMGGWHNSPLHF.

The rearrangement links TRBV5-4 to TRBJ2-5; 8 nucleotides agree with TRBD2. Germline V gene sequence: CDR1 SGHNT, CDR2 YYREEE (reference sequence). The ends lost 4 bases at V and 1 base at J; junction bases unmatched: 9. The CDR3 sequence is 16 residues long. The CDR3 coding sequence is TGTGCCAGCAGCCGCCATACTAGCGGTGCCCAAGAGACCCAGTACTTC. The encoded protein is CASSRHTSGAQETQYF.

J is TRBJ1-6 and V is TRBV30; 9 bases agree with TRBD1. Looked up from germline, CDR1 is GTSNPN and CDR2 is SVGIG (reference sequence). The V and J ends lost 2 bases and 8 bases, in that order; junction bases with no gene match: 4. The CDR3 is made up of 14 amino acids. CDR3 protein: CAWSPGTGYSPLHF. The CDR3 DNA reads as TGTGCCTGGAGTCCCGGGACAGGGTATTCACCCCTCCACTTT.

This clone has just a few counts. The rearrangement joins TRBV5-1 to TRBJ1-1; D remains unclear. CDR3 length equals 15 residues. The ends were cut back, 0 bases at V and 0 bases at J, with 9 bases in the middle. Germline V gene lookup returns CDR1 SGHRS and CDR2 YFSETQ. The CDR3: CASSLVSTVNTEAFF. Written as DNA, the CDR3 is TGCGCCAGCAGCTTGGTATCGACGGTGAACACTGAAGCTTTCTTT.

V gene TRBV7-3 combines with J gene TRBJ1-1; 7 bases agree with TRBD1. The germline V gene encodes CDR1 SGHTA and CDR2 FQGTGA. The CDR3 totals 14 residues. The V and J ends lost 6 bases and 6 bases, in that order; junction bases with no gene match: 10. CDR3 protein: CASSPGTVGAEAFF. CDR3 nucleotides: TGTGCCAGCAGTCCTGGGACAGTGGGCGCTGAAGCTTTCTTT.

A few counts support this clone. This CDR3 is CAWTLARQWGRETQYF. The CDR3 DNA is TGTGCCTGGACTTTGGCACGACAATGGGGGAGAGAGACCCAGTACTTC. The rearrangement uses TRBV30 and TRBJ2-5; the D call may be TRBD1 or TRBD2 (5 bases each). The CDR3 has 16 residues. The germline V gene has CDR1 GTSNPN and CDR2 SVGIG (reference sequence). V was trimmed by 4 bases and J by 4 bases, leaving 22 bases between them.

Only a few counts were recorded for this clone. The chain's CDR3 is CAWSSGLAGTDTQYF. The CDR3 region has the DNA TGTGCCTGGAGTTCGGGGCTAGCGGGAACAGATACGCAGTATTTT. The chain combines TRBV30 with TRBJ2-3; 9 bases match TRBD2. Looked up from germline, CDR1 is GTSNPN and CDR2 is SVGIG (reference sequence). This CDR3 has 15 residues. The junction had 6 bases not matched to a gene; V was cut back by 2 bases and J by 3 bases.

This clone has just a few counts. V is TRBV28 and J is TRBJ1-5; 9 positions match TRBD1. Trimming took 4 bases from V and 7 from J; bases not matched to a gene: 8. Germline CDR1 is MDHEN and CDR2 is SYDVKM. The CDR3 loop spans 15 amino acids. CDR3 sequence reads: CASSSTGTGYQPQHF. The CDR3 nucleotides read TGTGCCAGCAGTTCAACCGGGACAGGGTACCAGCCCCAGCATTTT.

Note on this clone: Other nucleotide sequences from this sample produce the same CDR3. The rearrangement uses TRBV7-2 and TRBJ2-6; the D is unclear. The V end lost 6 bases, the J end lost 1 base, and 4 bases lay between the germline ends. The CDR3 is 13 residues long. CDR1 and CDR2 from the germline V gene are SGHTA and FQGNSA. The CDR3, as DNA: TGTGCCAGCAGTCCATCTGGGGCCAACGTCCTGACTTTC. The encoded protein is CASSPSGANVLTF.

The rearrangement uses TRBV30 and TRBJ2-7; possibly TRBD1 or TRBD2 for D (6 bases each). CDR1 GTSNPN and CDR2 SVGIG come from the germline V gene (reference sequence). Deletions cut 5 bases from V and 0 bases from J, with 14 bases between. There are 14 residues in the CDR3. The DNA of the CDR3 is TGTGCCTGGTGCGGAGGGGGGAGCTCCTACGAGCAGTACTTC. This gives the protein CAWCGGGSSYEQYF.

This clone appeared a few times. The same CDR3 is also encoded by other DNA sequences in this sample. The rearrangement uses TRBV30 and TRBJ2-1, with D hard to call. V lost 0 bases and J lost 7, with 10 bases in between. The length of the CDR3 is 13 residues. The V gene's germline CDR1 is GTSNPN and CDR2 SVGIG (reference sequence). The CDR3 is CAWSVLVRNEQFF. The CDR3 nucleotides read TGTGCCTGGAGTGTACTGGTTCGGAATGAGCAGTTCTTC.

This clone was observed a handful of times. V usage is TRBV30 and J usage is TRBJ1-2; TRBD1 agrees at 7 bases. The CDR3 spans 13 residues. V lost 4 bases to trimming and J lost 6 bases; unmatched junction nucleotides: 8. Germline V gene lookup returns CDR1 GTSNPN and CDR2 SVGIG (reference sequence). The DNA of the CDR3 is TGTGCCTGGAAAACAGCAGGGGGGAATGGCTACACCTTC. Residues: CAWKTAGGNGYTF.

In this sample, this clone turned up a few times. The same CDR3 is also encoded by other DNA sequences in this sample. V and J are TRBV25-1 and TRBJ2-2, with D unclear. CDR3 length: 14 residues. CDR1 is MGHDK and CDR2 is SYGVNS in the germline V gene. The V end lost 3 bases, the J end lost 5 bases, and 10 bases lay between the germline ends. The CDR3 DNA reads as TGTGCCAGCAGTGATCCCTTAGGGACCGGGGAGCTGTTTTTT. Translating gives CASSDPLGTGELFF.

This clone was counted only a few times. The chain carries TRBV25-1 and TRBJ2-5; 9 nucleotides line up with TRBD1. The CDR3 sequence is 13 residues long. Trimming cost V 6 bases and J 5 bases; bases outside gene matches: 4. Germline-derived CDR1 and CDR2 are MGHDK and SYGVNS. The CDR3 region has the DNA TGTGCCAGCAGGGGACAGGGACTGGAGACCCAGTACTTC. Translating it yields CASRGQGLETQYF.

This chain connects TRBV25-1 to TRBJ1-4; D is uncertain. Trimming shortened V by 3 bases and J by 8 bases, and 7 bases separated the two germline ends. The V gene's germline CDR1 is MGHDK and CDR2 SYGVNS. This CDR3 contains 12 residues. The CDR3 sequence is CASSDYGEKLFF. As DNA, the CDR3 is TGTGCCAGCAGTGATTACGGGGAAAAACTGTTTTTT.

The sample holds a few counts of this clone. The CDR3 sequence: CASSEGFSTGELFF. The CDR3 DNA is TGCGCCAGCAGTGAGGGGTTTAGCACCGGGGAGCTGTTTTTT. The genes are TRBV10-1 and TRBJ2-2, with D uncertain. This CDR3 has 14 residues. Germline V lookup: CDR1 WNHNN, CDR2 SYGVQD (reference sequence). V lost 2 bases to trimming and J lost 4 bases, with 8 bases between them.

In nucleotides, the CDR3 is TGTGCCAGCAGGACCGACGGCCTGCTTTTGGCTTTCTTT. Protein product: CASRTDGLLLAFF. The V and J genes are TRBV28 and TRBJ1-1, with no clear D. The CDR3 runs to 13 residues. CDR1 and CDR2 from the germline V gene are MDHEN and SYDVKM. V shed 6 bases and J shed 11 bases, with 19 bases lying between them.

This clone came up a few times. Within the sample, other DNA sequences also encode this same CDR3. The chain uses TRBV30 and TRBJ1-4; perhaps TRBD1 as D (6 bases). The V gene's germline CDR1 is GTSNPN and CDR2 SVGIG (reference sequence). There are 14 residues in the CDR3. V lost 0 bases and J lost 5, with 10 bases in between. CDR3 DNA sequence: TGTGCCTGGAGTGTACTGGGGGGCAATGAAAAACTGTTTTTT. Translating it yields CAWSVLGGNEKLFF.

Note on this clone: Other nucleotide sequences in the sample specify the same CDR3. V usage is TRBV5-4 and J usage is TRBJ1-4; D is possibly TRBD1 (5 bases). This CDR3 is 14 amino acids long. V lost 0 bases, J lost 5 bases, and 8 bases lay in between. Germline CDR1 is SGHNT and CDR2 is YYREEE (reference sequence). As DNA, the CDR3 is TGTGCCAGCAGCTTGGCGGGGGGAAATGAAAAACTGTTTTTT. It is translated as CASSLAGGNEKLFF.

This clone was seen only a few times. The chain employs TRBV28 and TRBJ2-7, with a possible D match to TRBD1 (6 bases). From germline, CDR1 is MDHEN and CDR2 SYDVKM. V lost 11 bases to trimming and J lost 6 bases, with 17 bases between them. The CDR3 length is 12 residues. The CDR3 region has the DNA TGTGCCGGTCGGTCAGGGGATTCCGAGCAGTACTTC. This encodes CAGRSGDSEQYF.

For the CDR3, the DNA is TGTGCCTGGAGTAGAGTAGCTAGCGGGCATACGCAGTATTTT. As protein: CAWSRVASGHTQYF. The chain couples TRBV30 to TRBJ2-3; TRBD2 aligns across 8 bases. The CDR3 sequence is 14 residues long. J gave up 7 bases and V 2 bases, and 8 bases lay outside the gene matches. Germline assignment: CDR1 GTSNPN and CDR2 SVGIG (reference sequence).